These 17 T cell receptor beta chains share one sample of origin, sequenced in a study of CD8 T cells in ankylosing spondylitis. TCRdb re-analysed the 5' RACE reads in MiXCR, keeping a single row per CDR3 protein. The sample has around 300,000 distinct CDR3 sequences, roughly 11% seen once. Input material: blood, either unsorted or a sorted T cell fraction (not recorded which). The receptors originated from a female donor with ankylosing spondylitis or in good health (not recorded which).

The sample holds a few counts of this clonotype. The rearrangement links TRBV20-1 to TRBJ2-1, with 11 bases fitting TRBD2. The V and J ends lost 5 bases and 6 bases, in that order; junction bases with no gene match: 9. Germline lookup yields CDR1 DFQATT and CDR2 SNEGSKA (reference sequence). CDR3 length equals 15 residues. For the CDR3, the DNA is TGCAGTGCTCATACTAGCGGGAGACGGAGCAATGAGCAGTTCTTC. Protein product: CSAHTSGRRSNEQFF.

This clonotype has ten or more counts. This chain uses TRBV24-1 with TRBJ2-1; 7 nucleotides align to TRBD1. With 3 bases clipped from V and 0 bases from J, the junction kept 7 bases outside the gene matches. Germline V gene sequence: CDR1 KGHDR, CDR2 SFDVKD. The CDR3 runs 17 residues. DNA of the CDR3: TGTGCCACCAGTGATAGTGACAGGGTGGGCTCCTACAATGAGCAGTTCTTC. It is translated as CATSDSDRVGSYNEQFF.

This clonotype was recorded many times. V is TRBV12-3 or TRBV12-4 and J is TRBJ2-7; D might be TRBD1 (6 bases). V was cut by 6 bases and J by 6 bases, with 18 bases left in between. The CDR3 consists of 14 residues. The CDR3 nucleotides are TGTGCCAGCAGAAATACAGGGTCGGTGGGCGAGCAGTACTTC. It codes for CASRNTGSVGEQYF.

This clonotype has more than one count but fewer than ten. V usage is TRBV20-1 and J usage is TRBJ2-1, with TRBD2 as a possible D gene (6 bases). The V and J ends lost 5 bases and 0 bases respectively, with 11 bases between them. Germline V gene lookup returns CDR1 DFQATT and CDR2 SNEGSKA (reference sequence). CDR3 size: 14 residues. The CDR3 coding sequence is TGCAGTGCTGGGGACTCCAGCTCCTACAATGAGCAGTTCTTC. This translates into CSAGDSSSYNEQFF.

In its sample, this clonotype was seen many times. V is TRBV3-1 and J is TRBJ1-2; D uncertain. Germline V gene data show CDR1 as LGHDT and CDR2 as YNNKEL (reference sequence). The CDR3 spans 19 residues. The germline V and J ends were trimmed by 2 bases and 1 base, with 23 bases remaining between them. CDR3 in amino acids: CASSQLKETFSDVNYGYTF. The CDR3 DNA reads as TGTGCCAGCAGCCAACTAAAAGAAACTTTCTCAGATGTTAACTATGGCTACACCTTC. Filled out from reference TRBV3-1 and TRBJ1-2, the complete variable domain reads DTAVSQTPKYLVTQMGNDKSIKCEQNLGHDTMYWYKQDSKKFLKIMFSYNNKELIINETVPNRFSPKSPDKAHLNLHINSLELGDSAVYFCASSQLKETFSDVNYGYTFGSGTRLTVV.

This clonotype was seen only a few times. V usage is TRBV18 and J usage is TRBJ1-5; D not certain. Germline CDR1 and CDR2: KGHSH and LQKENI. V lost 6 bases to trimming and J lost 0 bases, with 12 bases between them. The CDR3 contains 15 residues. DNA for the CDR3: TGTGCCAGCTCCCCCGGGGTAAATAGCAATCAGCCCCAGCATTTT. This sequence encodes CASSPGVNSNQPQHF. Together with reference TRBV18 and TRBJ1-5, the CDR3 gives the full variable domain: NAGVMQNPRHLVRRRGQEARLRCSPMKGHSHVYWYRQLPEEGLKFMVYLQKENIIDESGMPKERFSAEFPKEGPSILRIQQVVRGDSAAYFCASSPGVNSNQPQHFGDGTRLSIL.

This clonotype appeared a few times. This rearrangement joins TRBV4-3 to TRBJ2-7; the D is unclear. V was clipped by 0 bases and J by 5 bases, with 8 bases between them. The length of the CDR3 is 13 residues. In germline, CDR1 is LGHNA, CDR2 YSLEER. CDR3 amino acids: CASSQDRGNEQYF. CDR3 in DNA: TGCGCCAGCAGCCAAGATCGTGGGAACGAGCAGTACTTC.

This clonotype came up many times. The chain joins TRBV6-5 to TRBJ2-1, with a weak D call TRBD1 (5 bases). The CDR3 has 15 amino acids. From germline, CDR1 is MNHEY and CDR2 SVGAGI. V gave up 2 bases and J gave up 7 bases, with 15 bases separating them. Written as DNA, the CDR3 is TGTGCCAGCAGTTACCGCCCCACAGGACAAAATGAGCAGTTCTTC. This translates into CASSYRPTGQNEQFF.

This clonotype occurred many times. V gene TRBV6-1 combines with J gene TRBJ2-7, with D maybe TRBD1 (7 bases). V was clipped by 8 bases and J by 6 bases, with 17 bases between them. Germline V gene lookup returns CDR1 MNHNS and CDR2 SASEGT. The CDR3 covers 13 residues. As DNA, the CDR3 is TGTGCCAGCCGGCGGGACAGCCCATCCGAGCAGTACTTC. Amino acids: CASRRDSPSEQYF.

This clonotype was recorded many times. The rearrangement links TRBV7-2 to TRBJ2-3; D gene uncertain. V was trimmed by 5 bases and J by 2 bases, leaving 8 bases between them. This CDR3 region has 13 residues. Germline assignment: CDR1 SGHTA and CDR2 FQGNSA. CDR3 sequence: CASSLAITDTQYF. CDR3 DNA: TGTGCCAGCAGCCTCGCTATCACAGATACGCAGTATTTT. The full variable domain, rest sourced from reference TRBV7-2 and TRBJ2-3, is GAGVSQSPSNKVTEKGKDVELRCDPISGHTALYWYRQSLGQGLEFLIYFQGNSAPDKSGLPSDRFSAERTGGSVSTLTIQRTQQEDSAVYLCASSLAITDTQYFGPGTRLTVL.

This clonotype was counted at least ten times. This chain links TRBV12-3 or TRBV12-4 with TRBJ2-1; the D is unclear. CDR3 size: 11 residues. V was trimmed by 6 bases and J by 12 bases, leaving 12 bases between them. CDR3 region: CASSLSGGQFF. The CDR3 nucleotides read TGTGCCAGCAGCCTCTCGGGTGGGCAGTTCTTC.

The sample holds many counts of this clonotype. V and J are TRBV20-1 and TRBJ2-7; D is unresolved. Trimming stripped 0 bases from V and 4 bases from J, with 10 bases between. CDR3 length equals 13 residues. CDR1 is DFQATT, CDR2 SNEGSKA, per germline (reference sequence). The CDR3 bases are TGCAGTGCTAGAGACAGACACAAGTACGAGCAGTACTTC. It specifies CSARDRHKYEQYF.

This clonotype was recorded at least ten times. The chain employs TRBV10-3 and TRBJ1-2; no reliable D call. V lost 6 bases to trimming and J lost 4 bases, with 6 bases between them. CDR1 is ENHRY and CDR2 is SYGVKD in the germline V gene. The CDR3 runs to 11 residues. The CDR3 coding sequence is TGTGCCATCAGCTCCTCCTATGGCTACACCTTC. It codes for CAISSSYGYTF.

This clonotype has more than one count but fewer than ten. V gene TRBV2 combines with J gene TRBJ2-7; D tentatively fits TRBD1 or TRBD2 (5 bases each). Germline CDR1 SNHLY, CDR2 FYNNEI. CDR3 size: 15 residues. The V end lost 1 base, the J end lost 6 bases, and 16 bases lay between the germline ends. The CDR3 protein is CASSEVAQGEGEQYF. DNA for the CDR3: TGTGCCAGCAGTGAAGTGGCGCAGGGAGAGGGCGAGCAGTACTTC.

With regard to this clonotype: A much larger clone differs by one base, so this may be a read error. This chain joins TRBV6-1 and TRBJ2-1; D may be TRBD2 (6 bases). From germline, CDR1 is MNHNS and CDR2 SASEGT. The CDR3 sequence is 13 residues long. The ends were cut back, 5 bases at V and 13 bases at J, with 18 bases in the middle. CDR3 nucleotides: TGTGCCAGCAGTAGCGGGTCTCAGGGTGACCAGTTCTTC. It specifies CASSSGSQGDQFF.

This chain links TRBV7-2 with TRBJ2-1; the D is unclear. Germline CDR1 reads SGHTA; CDR2 reads FQGNSA. The CDR3 consists of 12 residues. The ends were cut back, 4 bases at V and 8 bases at J, with 9 bases in the middle. CDR3 region: CASSSHGYEQFF. DNA of the CDR3: TGTGCCAGCAGCTCCCACGGCTATGAGCAGTTCTTC.

This clonotype was recorded many times. The CDR3 DNA is TGTGCCAGCAGCTGGGGCAGCGGAAGCTCCTACGAGCAGTACTTC. Residues: CASSWGSGSSYEQYF. The J gene is TRBJ2-7, the V gene TRBV5-6; the D gene could be TRBD1 or TRBD2 (5 bases each). The CDR3 covers 15 residues. Germline CDR1 SGHDT, CDR2 YYEEEE. Trimming took off 3 bases at V and 0 bases at J, with 13 bases between the two ends.